The 5 T cell receptor beta chains below come from one sample, sequenced in a study of blood T cell repertoires in COVID-19. The method was immunoSEQ multiplex PCR; TCRdb's version includes in-frame clones alone and lacks a portion of them. The sample includes around 450,000 clones, around 90% of them seen just once. Sequenced: PBMCs or T cells enriched from blood (not recorded which). All receptors derive from a woman aged 18-35 years with acute COVID-19.

This clone was detected only once. The rearrangement uses TRBV5-4 and TRBJ1-1; weak D call: TRBD1 (5 bases). V lost 3 bases and J lost 1, with 10 bases in between. Germline V gene sequence: CDR1 SGHNT, CDR2 YYREEE (reference sequence). The CDR3 spans 14 residues. As DNA, the CDR3 is TGTGCCAGCAGCTCGGGGGGACCGAACACTGAAGCTTTCTTT. Amino acid sequence: CASSSGGPNTEAFF.

The chain carries TRBV3-1 (or the pseudogene TRBV3-2) and TRBJ2-7; D gene uncertain. The CDR3 contains 13 residues. Germline-derived CDR1 and CDR2 are LGHDT and YNNKEL (reference sequence). The ends were cut back, 0 bases at V and 2 bases at J, with 5 bases in the middle. The CDR3 here is CASSQEGPYEQYF. In nucleotides, the CDR3 is TGTGCCAGCAGCCAAGAGGGCCCCTACGAGCAGTACTTC.

The chain uses TRBV18 and TRBJ1-4; D remains unclear. The CDR3 covers 13 residues. CDR1 and CDR2 from the germline V gene are KGHSH and LQKENI. Between the trimmed V and J ends, which lost 4 bases and 7 bases, there was a span of 10 bases. The CDR3 DNA reads TGTGCCAGCTCACGAGGCGAGCGTGAAAAACTGTTTTTT. Amino acids: CASSRGEREKLFF.

The chain has TRBV7-2 and TRBJ2-5, with TRBD2 matching 9 bases. CDR1 is SGHTA and CDR2 is FQGNSA in the germline V gene. The CDR3 has 14 residues. Trimming cost V 2 bases and J 5 bases; bases outside gene matches: 3. In DNA, the CDR3 is TGTGCCAGCAGCTTACGCGGGGGGGCCGAGACCCAGTACTTC. Its protein product is CASSLRGGAETQYF.

Written as DNA, the CDR3 is TGTGCCAGCAAAGACCGGGACAGGGGGCTTCAGCCCCAGCATTTT. Protein product: CASKDRDRGLQPQHF. The chain is built from TRBV2 and TRBJ1-5, with TRBD1 matching over 12 bases. The trim removed 7 bases at V and 6 bases at J, leaving 7 bases unmatched. CDR1 is SNHLY and CDR2 is FYNNEI in the germline V gene. CDR3 size: 15 residues.